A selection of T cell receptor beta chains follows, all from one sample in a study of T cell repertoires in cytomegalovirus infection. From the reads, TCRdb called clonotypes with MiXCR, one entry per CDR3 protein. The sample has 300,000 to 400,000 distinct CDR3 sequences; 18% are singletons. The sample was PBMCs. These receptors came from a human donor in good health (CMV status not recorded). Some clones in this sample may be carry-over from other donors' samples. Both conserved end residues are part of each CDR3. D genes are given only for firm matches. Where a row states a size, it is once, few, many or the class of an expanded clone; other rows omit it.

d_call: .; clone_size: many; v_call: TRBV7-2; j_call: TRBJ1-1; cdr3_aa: CASSLDVGAWNTEAFF; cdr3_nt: TGTGCCAGCAGCTTAGACGTGGGGGCCTGGAACACTGAAGCTTTCTTT
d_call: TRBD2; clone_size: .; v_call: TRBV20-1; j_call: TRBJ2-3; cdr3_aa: CSASGGGTDTQYF; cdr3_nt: TGCAGTGCTAGCGGGGGGGGCACAGATACGCAGTATTTT
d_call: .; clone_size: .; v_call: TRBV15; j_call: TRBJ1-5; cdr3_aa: CATSRDWVYSNQPQHF; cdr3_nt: TGTGCCACCAGCAGAGATTGGGTATATAGCAATCAGCCCCAGCATTTT
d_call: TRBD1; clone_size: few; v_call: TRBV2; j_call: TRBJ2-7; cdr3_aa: CASSETGYEQYF; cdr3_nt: TGTGCCAGCAGTGAGACAGGGTACGAGCAGTACTTC
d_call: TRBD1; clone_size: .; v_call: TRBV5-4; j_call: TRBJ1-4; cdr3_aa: CASSWTGGNEKLFF; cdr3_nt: TGTGCCAGCAGCTGGACAGGGGGGAATGAAAAACTGTTTTTT
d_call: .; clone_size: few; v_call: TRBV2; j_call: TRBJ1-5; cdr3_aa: CASSERDAQPQHF; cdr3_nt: TGTGCCAGCAGTGAAAGGGATGCACAGCCCCAGCATTTT
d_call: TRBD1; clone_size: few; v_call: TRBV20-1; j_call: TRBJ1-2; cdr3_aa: CSAGVRDRGYGYTF; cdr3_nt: TGCAGTGCTGGGGTCAGGGACAGGGGCTATGGCTACACCTTC
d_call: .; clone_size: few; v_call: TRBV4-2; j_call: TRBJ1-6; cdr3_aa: CASSQGTDLNSPLHF; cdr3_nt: TGTGCCAGCAGCCAAGGGACAGACTTAAATTCACCCCTCCACTTT
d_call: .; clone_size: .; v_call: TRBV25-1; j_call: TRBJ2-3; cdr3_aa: CASSETGDTQYF; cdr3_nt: TGTGCCAGCAGTGAAACGGGAGATACGCAGTATTTT
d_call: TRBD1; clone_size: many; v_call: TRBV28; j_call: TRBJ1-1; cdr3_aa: CASTRDRENTEAFF; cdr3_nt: TGTGCCAGCACCCGGGACAGGGAGAACACTGAAGCTTTCTTT
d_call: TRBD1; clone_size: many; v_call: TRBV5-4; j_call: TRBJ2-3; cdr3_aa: CASSLRQGADTQYF; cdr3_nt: TGTGCCAGCAGCTTGCGACAGGGGGCCGATACGCAGTATTTT
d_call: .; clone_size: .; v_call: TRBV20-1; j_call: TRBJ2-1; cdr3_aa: CSAPGYNEQFF; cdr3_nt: TGCAGTGCTCCGGGCTACAATGAGCAGTTCTTC
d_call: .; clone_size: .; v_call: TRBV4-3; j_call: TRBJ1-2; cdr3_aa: CASSHSSGQGNGYTF; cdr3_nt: TGCGCCAGCAGCCACTCCAGTGGGCAGGGTAATGGCTACACCTTC
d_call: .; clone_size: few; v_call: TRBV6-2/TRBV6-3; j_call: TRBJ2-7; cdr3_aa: CASRDAAYEQYF; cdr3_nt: TGTGCCAGCAGGGACGCCGCCTACGAGCAGTACTTC
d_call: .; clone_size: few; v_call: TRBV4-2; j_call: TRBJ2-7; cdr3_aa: CASSLRDTGPYEQYF; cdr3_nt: TGTGCCAGCAGCCTGCGGGACACTGGGCCCTACGAGCAGTACTTC
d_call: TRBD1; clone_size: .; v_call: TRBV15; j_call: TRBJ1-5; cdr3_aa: CATSRDRTGRQPQHF; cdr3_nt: TGTGCCACCAGCAGAGATCGGACAGGGCGGCAGCCCCAGCATTTT
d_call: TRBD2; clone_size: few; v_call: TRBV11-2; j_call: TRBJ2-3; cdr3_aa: CASSLDRPRGSGASDTQYF; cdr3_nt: TGTGCCAGCAGCTTAGATCGGCCCCGCGGAAGCGGGGCGTCAGATACGCAGTATTTT
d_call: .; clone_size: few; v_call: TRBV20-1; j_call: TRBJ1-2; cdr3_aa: CSARSGYYGYTF; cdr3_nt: TGCAGTGCTAGGTCCGGATACTATGGCTACACCTTC
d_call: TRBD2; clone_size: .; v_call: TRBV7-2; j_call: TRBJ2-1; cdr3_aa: CASNPGLAANNEQFF; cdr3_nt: TGTGCCAGCAATCCGGGACTAGCTGCCAACAATGAGCAGTTCTTC
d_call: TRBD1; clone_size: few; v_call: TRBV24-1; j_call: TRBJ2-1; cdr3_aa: CATSDAGTGLLDEQFF; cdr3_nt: TGTGCCACCAGTGACGCCGGGACAGGGCTCCTCGATGAGCAGTTCTTC
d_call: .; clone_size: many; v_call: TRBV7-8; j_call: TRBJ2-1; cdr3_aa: CASTLEGPSNEQFF; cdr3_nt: TGTGCCAGCACTCTGGAGGGCCCCAGTAATGAGCAGTTCTTC
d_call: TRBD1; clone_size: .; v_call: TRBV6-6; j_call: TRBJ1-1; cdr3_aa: CASSWNRGSEAFF; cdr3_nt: TGTGCCAGCAGTTGGAACAGGGGTTCTGAAGCTTTCTTT
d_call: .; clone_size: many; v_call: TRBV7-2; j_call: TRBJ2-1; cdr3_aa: CASSLAKSTGQFF; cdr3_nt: TGTGCCAGCAGCTTAGCGAAGAGTACCGGGCAGTTCTTC
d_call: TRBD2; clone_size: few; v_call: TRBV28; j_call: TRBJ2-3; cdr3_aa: CASSFEAGGSDTQYF; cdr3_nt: TGTGCCAGCAGTTTTGAAGCGGGAGGGTCAGATACGCAGTATTTT
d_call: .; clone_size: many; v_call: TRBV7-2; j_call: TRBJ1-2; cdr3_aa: CASSLVDLYGYTF; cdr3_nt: TGTGCCAGCAGCTTAGTGGATCTCTATGGCTACACCTTC
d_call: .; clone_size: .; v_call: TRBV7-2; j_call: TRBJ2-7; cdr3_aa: CASSLARAGASYEQYF; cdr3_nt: TGTGCCAGCAGCTTAGCAAGGGCAGGCGCCTCCTACGAGCAGTACTTC
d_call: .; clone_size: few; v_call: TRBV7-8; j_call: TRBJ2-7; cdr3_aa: CASSLMDEQYF; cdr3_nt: TGTGCCAGCAGCTTAATGGACGAGCAGTACTTC
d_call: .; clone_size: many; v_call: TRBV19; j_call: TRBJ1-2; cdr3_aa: CASGEGEYGYTF; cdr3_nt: TGTGCCAGTGGTGAAGGGGAGTATGGCTACACCTTC
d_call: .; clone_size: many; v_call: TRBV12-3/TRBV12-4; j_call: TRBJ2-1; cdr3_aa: CASSLAPYNEQFF; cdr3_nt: TGTGCCAGCAGTTTAGCGCCCTACAATGAGCAGTTCTTC
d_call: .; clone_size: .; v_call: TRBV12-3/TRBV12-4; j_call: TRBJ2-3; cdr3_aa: CASSRSTAERYF; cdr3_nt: TGTGCCAGCAGTCGATCGACAGCCGAAAGGTATTTT
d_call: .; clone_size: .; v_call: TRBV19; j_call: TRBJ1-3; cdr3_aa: CASSEQAAGNTIYF; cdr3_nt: TGTGCCAGTAGTGAACAGGCGGCAGGAAACACCATATATTTT
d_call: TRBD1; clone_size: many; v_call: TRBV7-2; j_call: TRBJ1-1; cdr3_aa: CASSFDRANTEAFF; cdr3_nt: TGTGCCAGCAGCTTCGACAGGGCTAACACTGAAGCTTTCTTT
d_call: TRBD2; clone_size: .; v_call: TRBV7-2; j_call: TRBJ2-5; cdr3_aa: CASSLRGGLVRGQYF; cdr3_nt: TGTGCCAGCAGCTTAAGGGGAGGACTAGTAAGGGGCCAGTACTTC
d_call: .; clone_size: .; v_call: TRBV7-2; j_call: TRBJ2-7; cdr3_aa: CASRLSGQTYEQYF; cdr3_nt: TGTGCCAGCAGACTTTCAGGACAGACCTACGAGCAGTACTTC
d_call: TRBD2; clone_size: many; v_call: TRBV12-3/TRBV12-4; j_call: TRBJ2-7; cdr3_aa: CASSLGRGFSYEQYF; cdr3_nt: TGTGCCAGCAGTCTCGGGAGGGGGTTCTCCTACGAGCAGTACTTC
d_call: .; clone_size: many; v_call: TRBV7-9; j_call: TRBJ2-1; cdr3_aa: CASSLGGFEQFF; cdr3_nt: TGTGCCAGCAGCTTAGGGGGTTTTGAGCAGTTCTTC
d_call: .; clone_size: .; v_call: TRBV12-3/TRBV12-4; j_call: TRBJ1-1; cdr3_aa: CALPFSSGTEAFF; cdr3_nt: TGTGCTCTACCTTTCTCGAGTGGCACTGAAGCTTTCTTT
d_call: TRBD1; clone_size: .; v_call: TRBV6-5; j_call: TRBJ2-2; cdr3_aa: CASSYTGVTGELFF; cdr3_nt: TGTGCCAGCAGTTACACAGGGGTCACCGGGGAGCTGTTTTTT
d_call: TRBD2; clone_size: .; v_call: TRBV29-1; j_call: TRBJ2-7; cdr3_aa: CSVHGLAGTPSYEQYF; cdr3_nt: TGCAGCGTTCACGGACTAGCGGGTACTCCGTCCTACGAGCAGTACTTC
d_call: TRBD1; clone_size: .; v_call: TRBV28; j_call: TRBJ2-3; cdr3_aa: CASRPGTGVYTDTQYF; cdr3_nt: TGTGCCAGCAGACCCGGGACAGGGGTATACACAGATACGCAGTATTTT
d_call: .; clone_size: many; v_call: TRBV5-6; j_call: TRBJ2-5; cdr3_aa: CASSLQQPLYQETQYF; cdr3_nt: TGTGCCAGCAGCTTGCAACAGCCTTTGTACCAAGAGACCCAGTACTTC